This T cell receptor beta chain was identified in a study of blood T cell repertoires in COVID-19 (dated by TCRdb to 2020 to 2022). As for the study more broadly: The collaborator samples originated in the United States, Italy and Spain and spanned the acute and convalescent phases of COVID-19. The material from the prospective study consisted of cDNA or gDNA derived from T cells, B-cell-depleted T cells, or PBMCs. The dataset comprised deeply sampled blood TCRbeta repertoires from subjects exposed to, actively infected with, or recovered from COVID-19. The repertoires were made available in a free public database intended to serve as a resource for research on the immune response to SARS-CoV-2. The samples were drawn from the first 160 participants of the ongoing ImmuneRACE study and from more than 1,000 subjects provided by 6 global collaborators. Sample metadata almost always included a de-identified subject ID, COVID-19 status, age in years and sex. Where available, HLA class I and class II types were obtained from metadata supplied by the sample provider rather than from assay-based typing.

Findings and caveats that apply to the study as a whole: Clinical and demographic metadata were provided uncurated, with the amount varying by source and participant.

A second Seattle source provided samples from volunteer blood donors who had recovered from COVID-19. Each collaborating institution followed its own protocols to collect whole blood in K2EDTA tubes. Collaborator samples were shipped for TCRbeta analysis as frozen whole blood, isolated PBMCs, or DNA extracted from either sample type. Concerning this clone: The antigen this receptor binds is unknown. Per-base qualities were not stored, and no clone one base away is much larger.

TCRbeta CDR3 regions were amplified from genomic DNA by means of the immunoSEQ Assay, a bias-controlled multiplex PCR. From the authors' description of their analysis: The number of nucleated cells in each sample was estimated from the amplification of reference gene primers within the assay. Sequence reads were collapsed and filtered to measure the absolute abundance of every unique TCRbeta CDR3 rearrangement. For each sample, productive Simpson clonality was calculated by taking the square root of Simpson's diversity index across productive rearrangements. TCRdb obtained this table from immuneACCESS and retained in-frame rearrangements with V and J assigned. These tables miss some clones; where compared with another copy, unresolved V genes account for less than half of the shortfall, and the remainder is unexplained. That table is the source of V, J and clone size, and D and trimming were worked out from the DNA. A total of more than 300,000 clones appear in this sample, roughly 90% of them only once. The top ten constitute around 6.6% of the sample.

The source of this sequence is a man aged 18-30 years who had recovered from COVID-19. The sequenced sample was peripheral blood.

The DNA sequence follows: TGTGCCTGGGGGACTAGCGGGCCGAATGAGCAGTTCTTC. This gives the protein CAWGTSGPNEQFF. This receptor chain uses TRBV30 and TRBJ2-1, and TRBD2 aligns with 12 junction nucleotides. Compared with germline, V lacks 5 bases and J lacks 7 bases; bases without a gene match: 3. From the cysteine up to the phenylalanine, the CDR3 has a length of 13 residues. The kept DNA is CDR3 alone, 39 bases in frame from the first base. The germline V gene (reference sequence) specifies GTSNPN as CDR1 and SVGIG as CDR2.